Listed below are T cell receptor beta chains from one sample, sequenced in a study of T cell responses to AZD1222 COVID-19 vaccine. The repertoire was sequenced with immunoSEQ multiplex PCR; TCRdb's copy has only in-frame clones and lacks some. Here the sample spans approximately 94,000 clones, approximately 91% being singletons. Sequences were derived from peripheral blood, sampled on day 0 of AZD1222 vaccination. The receptors come from an adult in good health. Each CDR3 is given with its conserved first and last residue. The D gene is left open where the match is weak.

TRBV30 TRBD2 CAWSTSDKRGELFF
TRBV6-5 TRBD1 CASSPPGTDNSPLHF
TRBV11-2 NA CASSSPRGIRYEQYF
TRBV7-8 NA CASSMTVNYGYTF
TRBV7-9 NA CASSQNLGTAVGQPQHF
TRBV7-6 NA CASSLGARPHYNEQFF
TRBV5-6 NA CASSSLLAGKSEKLFF
TRBV6-1 NA CASSDQWQPSGNQPQHF
TRBV5-5 TRBD2 CASSLRLAGAGSYEQYF
TRBV2 NA CASSGGPSPNQPQHF
TRBV29-1 TRBD1 CSANRDRGLETQYF
TRBV7-8 NA CASSLQGLVYSEAFF
TRBV19 NA CASSIIQAHEAFF
TRBV2 TRBD1 CASTRGQGDQPQHF
TRBV12-3/TRBV12-4 TRBD1 CASSFSGGEQYF
TRBV29-1 NA CSGRPGGEETQYF
TRBV7-9 NA CASSLTSQVGYTF
TRBV5-1 NA CASSLATEGAFF
TRBV5-1 TRBD1 CASSPKTGITEAFF
TRBV6-1 TRBD2 CASSEGLAGIGEQFF
TRBV19 TRBD1 CASMGDRASNQPQHF
TRBV3-1/TRBV3-2 NA CASSLRGTRGYGYTF
TRBV11-2 NA CASSLDLTNEQFF
TRBV7-9 TRBD1 CASSFGTGLYQGELFF
TRBV28 NA CASKGGTVSYGYTF
TRBV13 NA CASSYSTGNSPLHF
TRBV3-1/TRBV3-2 TRBD2 CASSLVGLAGVGTGELFF
TRBV9 TRBD2 CASSVDGRDSYNEQFF
TRBV30 NA CAWSASGELFF
TRBV15 TRBD1 CATSRPGQGIYEQYF
TRBV18 NA CASSLYLDTEAFF
TRBV28 TRBD1 CASSLQGAVTEAFF
TRBV5-3 TRBD1 CARSRLDRGVFRNEQFF
TRBV7-8 TRBD2 CASSLVPGGSGRPDTQYF
TRBV6-5 NA CASSDQGNTEAFF
TRBV7-9 NA CASSLGGGAGELFF
TRBV28 TRBD1 CASSSSGTDNLNYGYTF
TRBV2 TRBD1 CASSEADGQGGNTIYF
TRBV23-1 NA CASSQSEHPYF
TRBV3-1/TRBV3-2 NA CASSQDYQETQYF
TRBV28 NA CASSLWQGLSTDTQYF